This TCR beta chain was recorded in a study of graft-versus-host responses after intestinal transplantation. Sequencing was performed with immunoSEQ multiplex PCR; in TCRdb, only in-frame clones are kept and a portion is missing. Of some 80,000 clones listed, around 93% are singletons. Germline lookup yields CDR1 LNHDA and CDR2 SQIVND (reference sequence). The CDR3 is 13 residues long. Between the trimmed V and J ends, which lost 10 bases and 3 bases, there was a span of 16 bases. Concerning this clone: What it binds is unknown.

Material: unstimulated CD8+ T cells sorted from spleen or lymph node cells, obtained before transplant. V and J are TRBV19 and TRBJ2-7, with TRBD1 as a possible D gene (7 bases). The clonotype originates from a human donor who was the organ donor for an intestinal transplant. This chain's CDR3 is CATNRGLGYEQYF. The CDR3, as DNA: TGTGCCACAAACAGGGGACTGGGCTACGAGCAGTACTTC.